One sample yielded the 18 T cell receptor beta chains listed below, sequenced in a study of identical twins. Via MiXCR, TCRdb re-called the 5' RACE reads, giving one row per CDR3 protein. The sample yields some 760,000 distinct CDR3 sequences, around a sixth seen once. This sample also belongs to another study, concerning T cells expressing NK-cell markers.

The sequencing input was PBMCs. The receptor set was obtained from a young woman in good health.

The chain combines TRBV10-3 with TRBJ2-7; D unresolved. Trimming left V 3 bases short and J 1 base short, with 10 bases between. Germline V gene lookup returns CDR1 ENHRY and CDR2 SYGVKD. The CDR3 is made up of 14 amino acids. The CDR3 region is CAISEVLRSYEQYF. The CDR3 nucleotides read TGTGCCATCAGTGAAGTTTTGAGGTCCTACGAGCAGTACTTC.

The gene calls are TRBV7-2 and TRBJ2-5; D is possibly TRBD1 (7 bases). Germline-derived CDR1 and CDR2 are SGHTA and FQGNSA. The CDR3 has 14 amino acids. V was cut by 4 bases and J by 2 bases, with 11 bases left in between. CDR3 loop: CASSSAGQQETQYF. The CDR3, as DNA: TGTGCCAGCAGCTCCGCGGGACAGCAAGAGACCCAGTACTTC. Combining the CDR3 with reference TRBV7-2 and TRBJ2-5 gives the whole variable domain GAGVSQSPSNKVTEKGKDVELRCDPISGHTALYWYRQSLGQGLEFLIYFQGNSAPDKSGLPSDRFSAERTGGSVSTLTIQRTQQEDSAVYLCASSSAGQQETQYFGPGTRLLVL.

V is TRBV30 and J is TRBJ2-1, with D unresolved. Per the germline V gene, CDR1 is GTSNPN and CDR2 is SVGIG (reference sequence). The V end was cut by 2 bases, the J end by 4 bases, with 12 bases between. There are 14 residues in the CDR3. CDR3 coding DNA: TGTGCCTGGAGTTTGAGCAGTCTGTACAATGAGCAGTTCTTC. Translating it yields CAWSLSSLYNEQFF.

The chain carries TRBV20-1 and TRBJ1-2, with D unresolved. The CDR3 extends over 12 amino acids. Germline V gene lookup returns CDR1 DFQATT and CDR2 SNEGSKA (reference sequence). Trimming removed 5 bases from V and 0 bases from J, with 7 bases in between. The CDR3 loop is CSALVPNYGYTF. CDR3 nucleotide sequence: TGCAGTGCTCTTGTTCCTAACTATGGCTACACCTTC.

The sample holds a few counts of this clonotype. The rearrangement uses TRBV12-3 or TRBV12-4 and TRBJ1-1; no clear D. This CDR3 contains 11 residues. Between the trimmed V and J ends, which lost 1 base and 9 bases, there was a span of 6 bases. The CDR3 is CASSLGPQAFF. Written as DNA, the CDR3 is TGTGCCAGCAGTTTAGGGCCACAAGCTTTCTTT.

This clonotype was found a few times. The chain combines TRBV12-3 or TRBV12-4 with TRBJ1-1; D is possibly TRBD1 (6 bases). This CDR3 comprises 14 residues. Trimming left V 6 bases short and J 3 bases short, with 14 bases between. CDR3 nucleotides: TGTGCCAGCAGGCACACAGGGAAAGACACTGAAGCTTTCTTT. This translates into CASRHTGKDTEAFF.

The CDR3 loop reads CATWTGTGYTF. CDR3 nucleotides: TGCGCCACCTGGACAGGGACGGGCTACACCTTC. V usage is TRBV5-1 and J usage is TRBJ1-2; 8 nucleotides align to TRBD1. This CDR3 region has 11 residues. Germline values: CDR1 SGHRS, CDR2 YFSETQ. After removal of 9 bases from V and 8 bases from J, the junction contained 6 bases not matched to a gene.

This clonotype has a count of ten or more. V and J are TRBV7-6 and TRBJ2-1, with D possibly TRBD2 on 6 matching bases. The CDR3 is 15 residues long. CDR1 and CDR2 (germline): SGHVS, FNYEAQ. Deletions cut 1 base from V and 7 bases from J, with 14 bases between. The DNA for the CDR3 is TGTGCCAGCAGCTTAGGCCCGGGAGATAATAATGAGCAGTTCTTC. Its protein product is CASSLGPGDNNEQFF.

CDR3 DNA: TGTGCCAGCAGTCACACCGGGACAGCCTCTGGCTACACCTTC. This translates into CASSHTGTASGYTF. The chain combines TRBV12-3 or TRBV12-4 with TRBJ1-2; the match to TRBD1 covers 7 bases. After removal of 5 bases from V and 7 bases from J, the junction contained 10 bases not matched to a gene. The CDR3 extends over 14 amino acids.

This clonotype was seen more than once but under ten times. For the CDR3, the DNA is TGTGCCAGCAGCTTAGTGGGGGTGACTCAGCCCCAGCATTTT. This translates into CASSLVGVTQPQHF. V and J are TRBV7-2 and TRBJ1-5; D is perhaps TRBD1 (5 bases). CDR3 length: 14 amino acids. Germline V lookup: CDR1 SGHTA, CDR2 FQGNSA. V shed 1 base and J shed 6 bases, with 10 bases lying between them.

There are a few counts of this clonotype. The rearrangement uses TRBV5-1 and TRBJ2-3; TRBD2 matches 8 bases. V lost 1 base, J lost 4 bases, and 11 bases stayed unmatched. Germline CDR1 reads SGHRS; CDR2 reads YFSETQ. The CDR3 contains 17 residues. The CDR3 bases are TGCGCCAGCAGCTTGTTCTCGGGAGGGCCGATTTCAGATACGCAGTATTTT. Its protein is CASSLFSGGPISDTQYF.

This clonotype was counted between two and nine times. The chain has TRBV24-1 and TRBJ1-1, with 7 bases that match TRBD1. V was pared by 4 bases and J by 5 bases, with 3 bases of the junction left unmatched. The germline V gene encodes CDR1 KGHDR and CDR2 SFDVKD. CDR3 length equals 13 residues. CDR3 coding DNA: TGTGCCACCAGTGACGCAGGGGGTACTGAAGCTTTCTTT. Its protein is CATSDAGGTEAFF.

This clonotype was detected a few times. The V gene is TRBV6-2 or TRBV6-3, the J gene TRBJ2-3; D is undetermined. The CDR3 has 14 residues. The germline gives CDR1 MNHEY, CDR2 SVGEGT. Between the trimmed V and J ends, which lost 7 bases and 2 bases, there was a span of 13 bases. The CDR3 DNA reads as TGTGCCAGCATCGATCCTACCTACACAGATACGCAGTATTTT. This gives the protein CASIDPTYTDTQYF.

This clonotype came up a few times. The chain uses TRBV12-3 or TRBV12-4 and TRBJ1-1, with D uncertain. Trimming pared 7 bases from V and 5 bases from J, leaving 11 bases between. The CDR3 totals 12 residues. The CDR3 nucleotides read TGTGCCAGCACCCGAGTAGGGACTGAAGCTTTCTTT. Its protein is CASTRVGTEAFF.

This clonotype appeared a few times. The chain employs TRBV12-3 or TRBV12-4 and TRBJ2-3; 10 nucleotides match TRBD2. The J segment lost 6 bases and the V segment lost 4 bases, leaving 4 bases of the junction unmatched. The CDR3 contains 14 residues. In DNA form, the CDR3 reads TGTGCCAGCAGTTCACTAGCGGGAAGGGATACGCAGTATTTT. Protein product: CASSSLAGRDTQYF.

V and J are TRBV30 and TRBJ1-6; TRBD1 might be the D (5 bases). Germline V CDR1 and CDR2: GTSNPN, SVGIG (reference sequence). V was cut by 2 bases and J by 10 bases, with 12 bases left in between. The CDR3 is 13 amino acids. The DNA for the CDR3 is TGTGCCTGGAGTTGGGGGGAAGGGTCACCCCTCCACTTT. This sequence encodes CAWSWGEGSPLHF. Filled out from reference TRBV30 and TRBJ1-6, the complete variable domain reads SQTIHQWPATLVQPVGSPLSLECTVEGTSNPNLYWYRQAAGRGLQLLFYSVGIGQISSEVPQNLSASRPQDRQFILSSKKLLLSDSGFYLCAWSWGEGSPLHFGNGTRLTVT.

This clonotype has more than one count but fewer than ten. CDR3 coding DNA: TGTGCCAGCAGTCCCATCCTAGTCGACAGGGATCGGGGCTACACCTTC. Protein product: CASSPILVDRDRGYTF. V usage is TRBV12-3 or TRBV12-4 and J usage is TRBJ1-2, with 7 bases matching TRBD1. Unmatched junction bases numbered 17, after V lost 5 bases and J lost 8 bases. The CDR3 extends over 16 amino acids.

The sample holds many counts of this clonotype. The J gene is TRBJ1-5, the V gene TRBV12-3 or TRBV12-4; D is possibly TRBD1 (5 bases). This CDR3 has 14 residues. The ends were cut back, 7 bases at V and 1 base at J, with 11 bases in the middle. The CDR3 here is CASNPRGSNQPQHF. The CDR3 nucleotides are TGTGCCAGCAATCCCCGGGGCAGCAATCAGCCCCAGCATTTT.